These 22 T cell receptor beta chains came from one sample sequenced in a study of neoadjuvant anti-PD-1 for oral cavity cancer. As for time point: after neoadjuvant nivolumab, at surgical resection. Assay used: immunoSEQ multiplex PCR; TCRdb lists only in-frame clones, some missing. Here the sample spans approximately 13,000 clones, 67% being singletons. The source was PBMCs, collected after nivolumab (anti-PD-1) treatment. Every receptor here comes from a person aged 35 to 85 with oral cavity squamous cell carcinoma.

The gene calls are TRBV5-1 and TRBJ2-7; D is possibly TRBD1 or TRBD2 (5 bases each). Looked up from germline, CDR1 is SGHRS and CDR2 is YFSETQ. The V end was cut by 4 bases, the J end by 1 base, with 15 bases between. The CDR3 runs 15 residues. CDR3 residues: CASSPEGRTSYEQYF. In DNA form, the CDR3 reads TGCGCCAGCAGCCCCGAGGGGAGAACTTCCTACGAGCAGTACTTC.

The chain couples TRBV25-1 to TRBJ1-2; 7 nucleotides agree with TRBD1. In germline, CDR1 is MGHDK, CDR2 SYGVNS. The CDR3 extends over 15 amino acids. With V trimmed by 6 bases and J by 5 bases, 12 bases remained unmatched. The CDR3 region has the DNA TGTGCCAGCAGCCAGTCCGGGACAGCGGTATATGGCTACACCTTC. Its translation: CASSQSGTAVYGYTF.

This clone has a single count. The J gene is TRBJ2-1, the V gene TRBV30; 8 positions agree with TRBD2. The V gene end was trimmed by 2 bases and the J gene end by 0 bases; junction bases not matched to a gene: 6. Germline CDR1 GTSNPN, CDR2 SVGIG (reference sequence). This CDR3 spans 16 amino acids. The chain's CDR3 is CAWSLAGLSSYNEQFF. The CDR3 DNA reads as TGTGCCTGGAGTCTAGCGGGCCTCTCCTCCTACAATGAGCAGTTCTTC.

This chain joins TRBV4-2 and TRBJ2-7; 11 nucleotides align to TRBD1. This CDR3 comprises 15 residues. Germline CDR1 is LGHNA and CDR2 is YNFKEQ. Unmatched junction bases numbered 7, after V lost 5 bases and J lost 4 bases. The DNA for the CDR3 is TGTGCCAGCAGCTCAATGGGGACAGGGGGGTACGAGCAGTACTTC. This codes for CASSSMGTGGYEQYF.

This chain connects TRBV7-6 to TRBJ1-5, with a tentative D call TRBD1 (5 bases). The length of the CDR3 is 18 residues. Per the germline V gene, CDR1 is SGHVS and CDR2 is FNYEAQ. Trimming took off 2 bases at V and 2 bases at J, with 19 bases between the two ends. This CDR3 reads CASSLPHFTGVRNQPQHF. In DNA, the CDR3 is TGTGCCAGCAGCTTACCCCATTTCACGGGGGTTCGCAATCAGCCCCAGCATTTT.

The chain has TRBV7-8 and TRBJ2-5; 8 nucleotides match TRBD1. Germline V gene sequence: CDR1 SGHVS, CDR2 FQNEAQ. The CDR3 has 14 residues. Unmatched junction bases numbered 1, after V lost 1 base and J lost 3 bases. The CDR3 nucleotides are TGTGCCAGCAGCTTAGGGACAGGGAAAGAGACCCAGTACTTC. It codes for CASSLGTGKETQYF.

The chain is built from TRBV30 and TRBJ2-1; D possibly corresponds to TRBD2 (5 bases). The CDR3 runs to 13 residues. V was shortened by 0 bases and J by 9 bases, with 12 bases between the two germline ends. Germline CDR1 reads GTSNPN; CDR2 reads SVGIG (reference sequence). CDR3 sequence reads: CAWSVVPSSEQFF. The DNA for the CDR3 is TGTGCCTGGAGTGTAGTCCCTAGCAGTGAGCAGTTCTTC.

This clone came up a few times. The chain couples TRBV11-2 to TRBJ2-7; 9 nucleotides match TRBD2. The CDR3 length is 17 residues. Germline V gene sequence: CDR1 SGHAT, CDR2 FQNNGV. V was pared by 2 bases and J by 5 bases, with 13 bases of the junction left unmatched. Here the CDR3 reads CASSLTPLAGEGNEQYF. The CDR3 DNA reads TGTGCCAGCAGCTTAACCCCACTAGCGGGCGAAGGCAACGAGCAGTACTTC.

J is TRBJ1-2 and V is TRBV11-2; D is unclear. The CDR3 extends over 11 amino acids. Germline V gene sequence: CDR1 SGHAT, CDR2 FQNNGV. Trimming pared 11 bases from V and 1 base from J, leaving 8 bases between. In DNA form, the CDR3 reads TGTGCCGGAGGGAGTAACTATGGCTACACCTTC. It encodes CAGGSNYGYTF.

This clone has only a few counts. The V and J genes are TRBV6-4 and TRBJ2-3; 9 nucleotides line up with TRBD1. The ends lost 4 bases at V and 1 base at J; junction bases unmatched: 0. The CDR3 is 14 residues long. Germline CDR1 MRHNA, CDR2 SNTAGT. The CDR3 DNA reads as TGTGCCAGCAGTGGGACAGGGGGCACAGATACGCAGTATTTT. It yields the protein CASSGTGGTDTQYF.

This clone has just a few counts. This rearrangement joins TRBV29-1 to TRBJ2-2, with a possible D match to TRBD2 (6 bases). The V gene lost 0 bases and the J gene lost 6 bases, with 17 bases spanning the gap. From germline, CDR1 is SQVTM and CDR2 ANQGSEA. The CDR3 runs 16 residues. CDR3 in amino acids: CSVEDPPPEGSGELFF. DNA of the CDR3: TGCAGCGTTGAAGATCCCCCGCCGGAGGGGTCCGGGGAGCTGTTTTTT.

The rearrangement uses TRBV5-4 and TRBJ2-7; D is tentatively TRBD1 or TRBD2 (6 bases each). Germline V lookup: CDR1 SGHNT, CDR2 YYREEE (reference sequence). V was cut by 4 bases and J by 5 bases, with 22 bases left in between. The CDR3 loop spans 16 amino acids. Here the CDR3 reads CASSPDPGAAADEQYF. The CDR3 DNA is TGTGCCAGCAGCCCGGACCCGGGGGCCGCCGCGGACGAGCAGTACTTC.

This chain links TRBV11-2 with TRBJ2-1; perhaps TRBD1 as D (6 bases). This CDR3 comprises 14 residues. Germline V gene sequence: CDR1 SGHAT, CDR2 FQNNGV. The V end was cut by 5 bases, the J end by 0 bases, with 8 bases between. CDR3: CASSIRGSYNEQFF. For the CDR3, the DNA is TGTGCCAGCAGCATCAGGGGCTCCTACAATGAGCAGTTCTTC.

The rearrangement links TRBV29-1 to TRBJ2-5; the D gene is possibly TRBD1 (6 bases). The length of the CDR3 is 12 residues. Germline-derived CDR1 and CDR2 are SQVTM and ANQGSEA. The V end lost 3 bases, the J end lost 4 bases, and 9 bases lay between the germline ends. The CDR3 DNA is TGCAGCGTTGAGCAGGGGACAGAGACCCAGTACTTC. Translating it yields CSVEQGTETQYF.

V and J are TRBV7-6 and TRBJ1-1, with D hard to call. This CDR3 spans 15 amino acids. V dropped 2 bases and J dropped 1 base, with 11 bases sitting between them. CDR1 and CDR2 from the germline V gene are SGHVS and FNYEAQ. In nucleotides, the CDR3 is TGTGCCAGCAGCTTAAAGGACCTGGGGAACACTGAAGCTTTCTTT. The encoded protein is CASSLKDLGNTEAFF. The complete variable domain, with remaining parts taken from reference TRBV7-6 and TRBJ1-1, reads GAGVSQSPRYKVTKRGQDVALRCDPISGHVSLYWYRQALGQGPEFLTYFNYEAQQDKSGLPNDRFSAERPEGSISTLTIQRTEQRDSAMYRCASSLKDLGNTEAFFGQGTRLTVV.

This clone was recorded once. CDR3 sequence: CALPSGTSNEKLFF. CDR3 sequence (DNA): TGTGCCCTTCCATCCGGGACATCTAATGAAAAACTGTTTTTT. The chain uses TRBV30 and TRBJ1-4; possibly TRBD1 for D (6 bases). Deletions cut 8 bases from V and 3 bases from J, with 16 bases between. CDR3 length equals 14 residues. From germline, CDR1 is GTSNPN and CDR2 SVGIG (reference sequence).

This clone was detected once. J is TRBJ2-7 and V is TRBV7-9; 8 bases map to TRBD1. The CDR3 is made up of 14 amino acids. Germline lookup yields CDR1 SEHNR and CDR2 FQNEAQ (reference sequence). The ends lost 4 bases at V and 3 bases at J; junction bases unmatched: 5. The CDR3 sequence: CASSSDRELYEQYF. Here the CDR3 DNA reads TGTGCCAGCAGCTCGGACAGGGAGCTCTACGAGCAGTACTTC.

The rearrangement joins TRBV6-6 to TRBJ1-5; weak D call: TRBD1 (5 bases). V lost 6 bases, J lost 2 bases, and 17 bases lay in between. CDR1 is MNHNY, CDR2 SVGAGI, per germline (reference sequence). The CDR3 loop spans 16 amino acids. This chain's CDR3 is CASSPSMGLGNQPQHF. The DNA for the CDR3 is TGTGCCAGCAGCCCCTCGATGGGGCTTGGCAATCAGCCCCAGCATTTT.

The table lists this clone with a few counts. The V and J genes are TRBV19 and TRBJ2-1; no clear D gene. CDR1 and CDR2 (germline): LNHDA, SQIVND (reference sequence). Trimming removed 0 bases at V and 5 bases at J, with 8 bases between. The CDR3 is 14 amino acids. The CDR3 region has the DNA TGTGCCAGTAGTATAGACAGCGCCGACAATGAGCAGTTCTTC. The encoded protein is CASSIDSADNEQFF.

This chain links TRBV29-1 with TRBJ1-1, with D unclear. The CDR3 is made up of 11 amino acids. Germline assignment: CDR1 SQVTM and CDR2 ANQGSEA. The CDR3 region has the DNA TGCAGTATTGTCCCGCAGGCTGAAGCTTTCTTT. Protein product: CSIVPQAEAFF.

The genes are TRBV9 and TRBJ1-5, with a weak D call TRBD1 (6 bases). The CDR3 is 17 amino acids. V shed 3 bases and J shed 5 bases, with 21 bases lying between them. Germline values: CDR1 SGDLS, CDR2 YYNGEE. In DNA form, the CDR3 reads TGTGCCAGCAGCGCCGGCCCTGGGGTACAGGGTGATCAGCCCCAGCATTTT. It specifies CASSAGPGVQGDQPQHF.

V is TRBV6-6 and J is TRBJ2-7; D may be TRBD2 (6 bases). Germline V gene sequence: CDR1 MNHNY, CDR2 SVGAGI (reference sequence). The CDR3 extends over 14 amino acids. Trimming cost V 8 bases and J 0 bases, with 14 bases left between them. The CDR3 protein is CASRPASASYEQYF. As DNA, the CDR3 is TGTGCCAGCCGCCCGGCTAGCGCCTCCTACGAGCAGTACTTC.